This is a list of T cell receptor beta chains from one sample in a study of neurological immune-mediated disorders. Each CDR3 protein gets one entry after TCRdb re-called the 5' RACE reads with MiXCR. The sample lists tens of thousands of distinct CDR3 sequences, 4.5% occurring once. Sequences were obtained from PBMCs. The receptors come from a man under 40 with multiple sclerosis. CDR3s include the opening cysteine and the closing phenylalanine or tryptophan. A D gene is named only where the DNA matches it firmly. Size is stated for part of the rows, as once, few or many counts, or as a class when the clone is expanded.

d_call	clone_size	j_call	v_call	cdr3_aa	cdr3_nt
.	many	TRBJ1-1	TRBV12-3/TRBV12-4	CASSYPSLGNAEAFF	TGTGCCAGCAGTTACCCCTCTCTAGGGAACGCTGAAGCTTTCTTT
TRBD1	many	TRBJ1-2	TRBV20-1	CSARTSTGDGYTF	TGCAGTGCCAGAACGTCAACAGGGGATGGCTACACCTTC
TRBD1	.	TRBJ1-1	TRBV2	CASSGTGENEAFF	TGTGCCAGCAGTGGGACAGGGGAAAATGAAGCTTTCTTT
.	many	TRBJ2-3	TRBV4-1	CASSQEAVDTQYF	TGCGCCAGCAGCCAAGAGGCGGTTGATACGCAGTATTTT
TRBD1	many	TRBJ1-1	TRBV5-1	CASSFGQGNTFYTEAFF	TGCGCCAGCAGCTTCGGACAGGGCAACACCTTTTACACTGAAGCTTTCTTT
TRBD1	few	TRBJ1-1	TRBV19	CASMVEQGTVNTEAFF	TGTGCCAGTATGGTTGAACAGGGGACGGTGAACACTGAAGCTTTCTTT
.	many	TRBJ1-4	TRBV7-9	CASSLSQGNEKLFF	TGTGCCAGCAGCTTAAGCCAGGGTAATGAAAAACTGTTTTTT
.	many	TRBJ1-6	TRBV5-1	CASTPDDNSPLHF	TGCGCCAGCACCCCAGACGATAATTCACCCCTCCACTTT
TRBD1	many	TRBJ1-1	TRBV24-1	CATRDRMNTEAFF	TGTGCCACCAGGGACAGGATGAACACTGAAGCTTTCTTT
.	.	TRBJ1-1	TRBV6-5	CASSYLGSGGTEAFF	TGTGCCAGCAGCTACTTGGGATCGGGGGGGACTGAAGCTTTCTTT
.	.	TRBJ2-7	TRBV29-1	CSGGDYEQYF	TGCAGCGGGGGAGACTACGAGCAGTACTTC
.	many	TRBJ2-2	TRBV5-1	CASKQGSNTGELFF	TGCGCCAGCAAGCAGGGTTCGAACACCGGGGAGCTGTTTTTT
.	few	TRBJ1-1	TRBV5-1	CASSSQGPNTEAFF	TGCGCCAGCAGTTCACAGGGTCCGAACACTGAAGCTTTCTTT
.	medium-sized	TRBJ2-1	TRBV20-1	CSAPGLMSNEQFF	TGCAGTGCCCCGGGGCTAATGAGCAATGAGCAGTTCTTC
TRBD2	many	TRBJ2-1	TRBV27	CASTLAGGLGNEQFF	TGTGCCAGCACCTTAGCGGGGGGGTTAGGCAATGAGCAGTTCTTC
.	few	TRBJ1-5	TRBV10-2	CASSERGGNQPQHF	TGCGCCAGCAGTGAGAGGGGTGGCAATCAGCCCCAGCATTTT
TRBD2	many	TRBJ2-1	TRBV7-2	CASSPSGSHYNEQFF	TGTGCCAGCAGCCCTAGCGGGAGTCATTACAATGAGCAGTTCTTC
TRBD1	many	TRBJ1-1	TRBV7-8	CASSQRTGGSSTEAFF	TGTGCCAGCAGCCAAAGGACAGGGGGCTCTAGCACTGAAGCTTTCTTT
.	many	TRBJ2-3	TRBV24-1	CATSGTTDTQYF	TGTGCCACCAGTGGCACCACAGATACGCAGTATTTT
.	many	TRBJ1-1	TRBV25-1	CASGATEWSAFF	TGTGCCAGCGGCGCGACAGAATGGTCGGCTTTCTTT
.	many	TRBJ1-1	TRBV4-2	CASSQPGPGNTEAFF	TGTGCCAGCAGCCAACCGGGACCAGGGAACACTGAAGCTTTCTTT
.	many	TRBJ1-2	TRBV6-5	CASSYSSRYYGYTF	TGTGCCAGCAGTTATTCGAGCCGGTACTATGGCTACACCTTC
.	many	TRBJ1-1	TRBV4-2	CASSRGGTGNTEAFF	TGTGCCAGCAGCCGGGGAGGCACGGGCAACACTGAAGCTTTCTTT
.	many	TRBJ1-1	TRBV14	CASSQDRGKAFF	TGTGCCAGCAGCCAAGATCGGGGGAAGGCTTTCTTT
.	few	TRBJ1-2	TRBV20-1	CSARGVLHGYTF	TGCAGTGCTAGAGGTGTCCTACATGGCTACACCTTC
TRBD1	many	TRBJ2-2	TRBV7-8	CASSFGTDANTGELFF	TGTGCCAGCAGCTTCGGGACAGATGCGAACACCGGGGAGCTGTTTTTT
.	many	TRBJ2-2	TRBV25-1	CASISGGELFF	TGTGCCAGCATCTCCGGCGGGGAGCTGTTTTTT
TRBD1	few	TRBJ1-1	TRBV5-1	CASSLGTANTEAFF	TGCGCCAGCAGCTTAGGGACAGCGAACACTGAAGCTTTCTTT
.	.	TRBJ1-6	TRBV5-1	CASSLEPGYNSPLNF	TGCGCCAGCAGCTTGGAACCGGGATATAATTCACCCCTCAACTTT
.	few	TRBJ1-1	TRBV5-1	CASSFSGLLNTEAFF	TGCGCCAGCAGCTTTAGTGGACTCTTGAACACTGAAGCTTTCTTT
.	medium-sized	TRBJ1-1	TRBV20-1	CSASGGGSDTEAFF	TGCAGTGCTAGTGGGGGTGGATCTGACACTGAAGCTTTCTTT
.	many	TRBJ1-4	TRBV7-6	CASSLRSTGSEKLFF	TGTGCCAGCAGCTTACGGTCTACAGGGAGTGAAAAACTGTTTTTT
.	many	TRBJ1-1	TRBV5-1	CASSSYGQNTEAFF	TGCGCCAGCAGCTCCTACGGACAGAACACTGAAGCTTTCTTT
TRBD1	.	TRBJ2-1	TRBV18	CASSPFGQGQQFF	TGTGCCAGCTCACCATTCGGACAGGGGCAGCAGTTCTTC
TRBD2	many	TRBJ2-4	TRBV6-6	CASSPSRAGGENIQYF	TGTGCCAGCAGTCCCAGCCGGGCGGGGGGAGAAAACATTCAGTACTTC
.	many	TRBJ2-7	TRBV5-1	CASSLVPTTYEQYF	TGCGCCAGCAGCTTGGTCCCCACGACCTACGAGCAGTACTTC
.	many	TRBJ1-1	TRBV21-1	CASPPTGASYTEAFF	TGTGCCAGCCCCCCGACAGGGGCCTCGTACACTGAAGCTTTCTTT
.	.	TRBJ1-6	TRBV5-1	CASSLEIDLSPLNF	TGCGCCAGCAGCTTGGAAATTGACCTTTCACCCCTCAACTTT
.	few	TRBJ1-4	TRBV7-6	CASSPLMETREKLFF	TGTGCCAGCAGCCCATTAATGGAAACAAGAGAAAAACTGTTTTTT
TRBD1	many	TRBJ1-6	TRBV27	CASRGQRGSPLHF	TGTGCCAGCAGGGGACAGCGGGGTTCACCCCTCCACTTT
TRBD1	few	TRBJ2-2	TRBV9	CASSVPGTANTGELFF	TGTGCCAGCAGCGTACCCGGGACAGCGAACACCGGGGAGCTGTTTTTT
TRBD2	many	TRBJ2-1	TRBV5-1	CASSRGLAEDNEQFF	TGCGCCAGCAGCCGTGGACTAGCGGAGGACAATGAGCAGTTCTTC
.	many	TRBJ2-1	TRBV27	CASSSTLSNEQFF	TGTGCCAGCAGTTCCACCCTTTCAAATGAGCAGTTCTTC
.	many	TRBJ1-2	TRBV27	CASSLDRFNYGYTF	TGTGCCAGCAGCCTCGACAGGTTCAACTATGGCTACACCTTC
TRBD2	many	TRBJ2-2	TRBV10-1	CASSPRGSGGRTGELFF	TGCGCCAGCAGTCCCCGGGGTAGCGGGGGAAGAACCGGGGAGCTGTTTTTT
TRBD1	many	TRBJ1-1	TRBV7-3	CASSRQGAMYTEAFF	TGTGCCAGCAGCCGGCAGGGGGCTATGTACACTGAAGCTTTCTTT
TRBD2	many	TRBJ2-5	TRBV5-6	CASSPEPGLAGQETQYF	TGTGCCAGCAGCCCAGAACCGGGACTAGCGGGACAAGAGACCCAGTACTTC
.	.	TRBJ2-3	TRBV10-3	CAISDLVGRGPDTQYF	TGTGCCATCAGTGACCTCGTGGGACGTGGCCCAGATACGCAGTATTTT
.	.	TRBJ2-2	TRBV11-2	CASSSTRLNTGELFF	TGTGCCAGCAGCTCCACCAGGTTAAACACCGGGGAGCTGTTTTTT
TRBD2	many	TRBJ2-3	TRBV24-1	CATSVRAGETDTQYF	TGTGCCACCAGTGTGCGAGCGGGGGAGACAGATACGCAGTATTTT
.	medium-sized	TRBJ2-5	TRBV10-3	CAISDGYDNQETQYF	TGTGCCATCAGTGACGGTTATGATAACCAAGAGACCCAGTACTTC